This T cell receptor beta chain was retrieved from a study of long-term antiretroviral therapy in people with HIV. The J segment lost 7 bases and the V segment lost 4 bases, leaving 4 bases of the junction unmatched. This CDR3 has 14 amino acids. CDR1 and CDR2 from the germline V gene are LGHNA and YNFKEQ. Samples were assayed with immunoSEQ v3.0 at survey level. Clones were sequenced by immunoSEQ multiplex PCR, and TCRdb holds only the in-frame ones, with some missing. The data show approximately 15,000 clones, 84% seen once. V and J are TRBV4-2 and TRBJ2-3; TRBD2 matches at 11 bases. The sequencing used unsorted PBMCs, collected 0.1 years after starting antiretroviral therapy. This receptor was identified in a man between 18 and 29 years old with HIV. CDR3: CASSPGTSGYTQYF. The CDR3 nucleotides read TGTGCCAGCAGCCCTGGGACTAGCGGTTATACGCAGTATTTT.